This TCR beta chain derives from a study of T cells in tuberculosis. Whole-study context: The T cells targeted glucose monomycolate, a mycobacterial lipid, via CD1B.

Chain pairing is unknown; alpha and beta were sequenced separately. Repertoires were generated with immunoSEQ multiplex PCR, while TCRdb's copy carries only in-frame clones and drops some. The sample has approximately 88,000 clones; roughly 88% are singletons. General study findings and limits: The stringent gate may have excluded weak CD1B-GMM tetramer binders.

The V and J ends lost 0 bases and 0 bases respectively, with 3 bases between them. The CDR3 has 15 amino acids. Germline V gene data show CDR1 as SGHTA and CDR2 as FQGNSA. Sorting used thawed, overnight-rested PBMC stained with anti-CD3, a viability dye and GMM-loaded CD1B tetramer. The lipid loaded on the CD1B tetramers was C32 glucose monomycolate from Rhodococcus equi. PBMC for tetramer sorting were first depleted of CD14-expressing monocytes. This sequence originates from an adult woman with latent tuberculosis. The chain links TRBV7-2 to TRBJ1-6; D is unresolved. Sequencing was performed on CD1b-GMM tetramer-negative cells sorted from PBMCs. CDR3 amino acids: CASSLAASYNSPLHF. Written as DNA, the CDR3 is TGTGCCAGCAGCTTAGCAGCCTCCTATAATTCACCCCTCCACTTT.